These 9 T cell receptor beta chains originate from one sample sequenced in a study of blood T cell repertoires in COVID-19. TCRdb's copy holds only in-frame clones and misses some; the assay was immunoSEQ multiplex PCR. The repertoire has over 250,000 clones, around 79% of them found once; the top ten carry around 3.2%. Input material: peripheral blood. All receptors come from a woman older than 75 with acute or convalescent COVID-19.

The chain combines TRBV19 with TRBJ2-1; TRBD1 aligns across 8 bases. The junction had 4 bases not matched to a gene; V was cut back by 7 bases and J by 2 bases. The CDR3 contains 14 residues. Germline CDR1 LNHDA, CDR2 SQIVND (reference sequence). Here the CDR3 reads CASNDRGPYNEQFF. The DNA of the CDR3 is TGTGCCAGTAACGACAGGGGCCCCTACAATGAGCAGTTCTTC.

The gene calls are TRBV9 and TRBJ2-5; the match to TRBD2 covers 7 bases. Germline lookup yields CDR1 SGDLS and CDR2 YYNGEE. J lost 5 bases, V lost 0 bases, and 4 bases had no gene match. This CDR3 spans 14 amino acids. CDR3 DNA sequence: TGTGCCAGCAGCGTAGCGGGAGGAGGGGAGACCCAGTACTTC. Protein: CASSVAGGGETQYF.

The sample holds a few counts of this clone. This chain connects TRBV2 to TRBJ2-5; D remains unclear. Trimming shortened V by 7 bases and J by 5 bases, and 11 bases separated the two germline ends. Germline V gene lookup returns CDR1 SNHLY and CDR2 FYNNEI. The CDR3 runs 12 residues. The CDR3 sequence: CASNGFRETQYF. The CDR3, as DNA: TGTGCCAGCAATGGGTTCAGGGAGACCCAGTACTTC.

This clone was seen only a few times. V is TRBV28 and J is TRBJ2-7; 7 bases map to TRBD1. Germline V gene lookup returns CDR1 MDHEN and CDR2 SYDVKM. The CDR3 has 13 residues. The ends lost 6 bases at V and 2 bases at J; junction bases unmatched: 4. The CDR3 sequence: CASSLTGPYEQYF. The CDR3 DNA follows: TGTGCCAGCAGCCTGACAGGGCCCTACGAGCAGTACTTC.

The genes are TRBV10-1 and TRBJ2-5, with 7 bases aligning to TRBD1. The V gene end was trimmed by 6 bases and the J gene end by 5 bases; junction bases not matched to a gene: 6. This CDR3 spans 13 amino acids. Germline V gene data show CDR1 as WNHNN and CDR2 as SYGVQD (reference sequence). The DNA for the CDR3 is TGCGCCAGCAGCGACAGGGCGCCGGAGACCCAGTACTTC. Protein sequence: CASSDRAPETQYF.

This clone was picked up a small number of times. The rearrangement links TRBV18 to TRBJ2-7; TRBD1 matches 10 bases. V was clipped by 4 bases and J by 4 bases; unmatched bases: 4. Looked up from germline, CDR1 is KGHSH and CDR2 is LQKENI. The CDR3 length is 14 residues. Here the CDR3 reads CASSQPGQGYEQYF. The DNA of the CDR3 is TGTGCCAGCTCACAGCCGGGACAGGGGTACGAGCAGTACTTC. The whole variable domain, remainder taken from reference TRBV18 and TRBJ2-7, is NAGVMQNPRHLVRRRGQEARLRCSPMKGHSHVYWYRQLPEEGLKFMVYLQKENIIDESGMPKERFSAEFPKEGPSILRIQQVVRGDSAAYFCASSQPGQGYEQYFGPGTRLTVT.

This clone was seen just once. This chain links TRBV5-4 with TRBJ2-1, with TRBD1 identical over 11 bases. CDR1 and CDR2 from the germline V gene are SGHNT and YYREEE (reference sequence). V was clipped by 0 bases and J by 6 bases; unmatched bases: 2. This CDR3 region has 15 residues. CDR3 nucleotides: TGTGCCAGCAGCTTGGGGGGACAGGGGGTCAATGAGCAGTTCTTC. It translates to CASSLGGQGVNEQFF.

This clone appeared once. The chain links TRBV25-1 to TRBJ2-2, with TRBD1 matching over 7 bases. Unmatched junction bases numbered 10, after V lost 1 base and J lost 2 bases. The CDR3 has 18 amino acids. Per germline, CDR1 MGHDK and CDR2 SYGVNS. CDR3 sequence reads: CASSELGYGTANTGELFF. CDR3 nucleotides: TGTGCCAGCAGTGAATTGGGGTACGGGACAGCTAACACCGGGGAGCTGTTTTTT.

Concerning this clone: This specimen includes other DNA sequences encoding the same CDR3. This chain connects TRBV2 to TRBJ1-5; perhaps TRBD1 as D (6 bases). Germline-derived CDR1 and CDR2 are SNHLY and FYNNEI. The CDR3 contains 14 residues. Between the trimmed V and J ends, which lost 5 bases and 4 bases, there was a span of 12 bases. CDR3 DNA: TGTGCCAGCAGTTCGGGACAAGGGAATCAGCCCCAGCATTTT. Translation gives CASSSGQGNQPQHF.